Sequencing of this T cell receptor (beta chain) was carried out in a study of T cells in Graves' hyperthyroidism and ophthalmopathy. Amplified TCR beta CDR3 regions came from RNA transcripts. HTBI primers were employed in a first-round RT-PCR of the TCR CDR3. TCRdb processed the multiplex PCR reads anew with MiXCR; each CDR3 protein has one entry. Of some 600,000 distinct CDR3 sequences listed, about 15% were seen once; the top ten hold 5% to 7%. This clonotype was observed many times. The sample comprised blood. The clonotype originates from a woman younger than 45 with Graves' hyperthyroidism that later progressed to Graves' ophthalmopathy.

The CDR3 DNA follows: TGTGCCAGCACCGGGACAGGAATAATGAACACTGAAGCTTTCTTT. Its translation: CASTGTGIMNTEAFF. The rearrangement uses TRBV2 and TRBJ1-1; TRBD1 agrees at 8 bases. The length of the CDR3 is 15 residues. CDR1 and CDR2 (germline): SNHLY, FYNNEI. V lost 7 bases, J lost 0 bases, and 7 bases stayed unmatched.